This is a list of T cell receptor beta chains from one sample in a study of T cell responses to AZD1222 COVID-19 vaccine. Data came from immunoSEQ multiplex PCR; TCRdb stores just in-frame clones and leaves some out. The table lists under 150,000 clones, around 88% of them singletons. This sample comprised peripheral blood, obtained on day 0 of AZD1222 vaccination. These receptors originate from an adult in good health. Both conserved end residues are part of each CDR3. Each record gives: clone size, D gene, V gene, J gene, CDR3 DNA, CDR3 protein. The D gene is left open where the match is weak. Only part of the rows carry a size: once, few, many, or a class if the clone is expanded.

-	-	TRBV28	TRBJ1-3	TGTGCCAGCAGTTTCGCCAGAGGGAGTAGGAACACCATATATTTT	CASSFARGSRNTIYF
-	TRBD2	TRBV27	TRBJ2-7	TGTGCCAGCAGTTCCGCACTAGCGGGGGAGTCCTACGAGCAGTACTTC	CASSSALAGESYEQYF
-	TRBD1	TRBV18	TRBJ1-5	TGTGCCAGCTCACCTTTGACAGGGGATAGCAATCAGCCCCAGCATTTT	CASSPLTGDSNQPQHF
once	-	TRBV30	TRBJ2-1	TGTGCCGCGGATATGGGGCTAGGCTACAATGAGCAGTTCTTC	CAADMGLGYNEQFF
-	-	TRBV10-3	TRBJ1-1	TGTGCCATCAGGCCACAAAAGGTCACTGAAGCTTTCTTT	CAIRPQKVTEAFF
-	-	TRBV2	TRBJ1-1	TGTGCCAGTTTAACGGGGCTCGGGACTGAAGCTTTCTTT	CASLTGLGTEAFF
-	-	TRBV30	TRBJ1-5	TGTGCCTGGAGTAGGTCCGACGGTCAGCCCCAGCATTTT	CAWSRSDGQPQHF
-	-	TRBV5-5	TRBJ2-3	TGTGCCAGCAGCTTGGGCCCCGTAAGGGGGGGGGCGACAGATACGCAGTATTTT	CASSLGPVRGGATDTQYF
-	TRBD1	TRBV28	TRBJ2-7	TGTGCCAGCAGCCCCCCCGGGACAGGAATCTACGAGCAGTACTTC	CASSPPGTGIYEQYF
-	TRBD2	TRBV6-5	TRBJ2-4	TGTGCCAGCAGTCGGGGGGGGGCCGACAAAAACATTCAGTACTTC	CASSRGGADKNIQYF
-	-	TRBV4-3	TRBJ2-1	TGCGCCAGCAGCCAGCAGGCTTATCGTCTCGATGAGCAGTTCTTC	CASSQQAYRLDEQFF
once	-	TRBV7-8	TRBJ1-5	TGTGCCAGCAGGGAGACAGAGATTAGCAATCAGCCCCAGCATTTT	CASRETEISNQPQHF
once	TRBD1	TRBV18	TRBJ1-2	TGTGCCAGCTCGCCGGGACAGCGATTCTATGGCTACACCTTC	CASSPGQRFYGYTF
few	-	TRBV3-1/TRBV3-2	TRBJ2-7	TGTGCCAGCAGCCAAAGCGGCTACGAGCAGTACTTC	CASSQSGYEQYF
-	TRBD1	TRBV6-5	TRBJ2-1	TGTGCCAGCAGTTACTCGGACAGGAGATACAATGAGCAGTTCTTC	CASSYSDRRYNEQFF
-	-	TRBV3-1/TRBV3-2	TRBJ2-1	TGTGCCAGCAGCCAATGGTCGCAGGGAAACAATGAGCAGTTCTTC	CASSQWSQGNNEQFF
-	TRBD1	TRBV4-1	TRBJ2-2	TGCGCCAGCAGCCCCCACAGGGGTAGGTCCGGGGAGCTGTTTTTT	CASSPHRGRSGELFF
-	TRBD1	TRBV6-5	TRBJ1-5	TGTGCCAGCAGCAGAGGGGGCACTAGCAATCAGCCCCAGCATTTT	CASSRGGTSNQPQHF
-	-	TRBV6-5	TRBJ2-3	TGTGCCAGCAGTTACTCCGTGCGGGGTCAGGTGAATACGCAGTATTTT	CASSYSVRGQVNTQYF
-	-	TRBV5-6	TRBJ1-6	TGTGCCAGCAGCCCCACCCGCGGTTCCTATAATTCACCCCTCCACTTT	CASSPTRGSYNSPLHF
-	-	TRBV5-6	TRBJ1-1	TGTGCCAGCAGCTTGGGGCAAAGGGGGAGAGCTTTCTTT	CASSLGQRGRAFF
-	-	TRBV9	TRBJ1-2	TGTGCCAGCAGCGCGGAGGTGAGTGGACAAATGGATGGCTACACCTTC	CASSAEVSGQMDGYTF
-	-	TRBV3-1/TRBV3-2	TRBJ2-7	TGTGCCAGCAGCCCGAGCATGGGGATGGACTCCTACGAGCAGTACTTC	CASSPSMGMDSYEQYF
-	TRBD1	TRBV15	TRBJ1-1	TGTGCCACCAGCAGCCGACTACAGGGGATGAACACTGAAGCTTTCTTT	CATSSRLQGMNTEAFF
-	-	TRBV4-1	TRBJ1-4	TGCGCCAGCAGCCAAGAGTGGCTGCGAGAAAAACTGTTTTTT	CASSQEWLREKLFF
-	-	TRBV5-5	TRBJ1-1	TGTGCCAGCAGTCTAAGACCGGCGAACACTGAAGCTTTCTTT	CASSLRPANTEAFF
-	-	TRBV11-1	TRBJ1-1	TGTGCCAGCAGCTTAAACGTAGCGGAGGAAGCTTTCTTT	CASSLNVAEEAFF
-	-	TRBV6-1	TRBJ2-4	TGTGCCAGCAGTGAAAACCCCCCGCCGCCCAAAAACATTCAGTACTTC	CASSENPPPPKNIQYF
-	-	TRBV3-1/TRBV3-2	TRBJ2-6	TGTGCCAGCAGCCAAGGGTCGTGGTCATCTGGGGCCAACGTCCTGACTTTC	CASSQGSWSSGANVLTF
-	-	TRBV9	TRBJ2-7	TGTGCCAGCAGCGGAAAGGGCAGCTCCTACGAGCAGTACTTC	CASSGKGSSYEQYF
-	-	TRBV5-4	TRBJ2-2	TGTGCCAGCAGCTTGCGGTTCGCGAACACCGGGGAGCTGTTTTTT	CASSLRFANTGELFF
once	-	TRBV5-1	TRBJ2-5	TGCGCCAGCAGCTTGGAGGCCCCTATTGGGGAGACCCAGTACTTC	CASSLEAPIGETQYF
once	-	TRBV28	TRBJ1-1	TGTGCCAGCAGTCCCCAAGGTAGTGGATCAGACGATCGTTGGTGGAACACTGAAGCTTTCTTT	CASSPQGSGSDDRWWNTEAFF
-	TRBD2	TRBV5-1	TRBJ2-5	TGCGCCAGCAGCTTGGGACTAGCGGATTACCAAGAGACCCAGTACTTC	CASSLGLADYQETQYF
-	TRBD1	TRBV5-6	TRBJ1-2	TGTGCCAGCAGCACAGACAGGGAACCCCGCTATGGCTACACCTTC	CASSTDREPRYGYTF
-	TRBD1	TRBV28	TRBJ1-1	TGTGCCAGCATGGTAAGACAGGGCTACACTGAAGCTTTCTTT	CASMVRQGYTEAFF
-	TRBD1	TRBV19	TRBJ1-6	TGTGCCAGTAGCAGACAGGGAGAAAATTCACCCCTCCACTTT	CASSRQGENSPLHF
-	-	TRBV3-1/TRBV3-2	TRBJ2-2	TGTGCCAGCAGCCAAGGTGGTAACACCGGGGAGCTGTTTTTT	CASSQGGNTGELFF
-	-	TRBV28	TRBJ2-1	TGTGCCAGCACCTCCGGTGGGCAGTTGAGCTCCTACAATGAGCAGTTCTTC	CASTSGGQLSSYNEQFF
-	-	TRBV9	TRBJ2-3	TGTGCCAGCAGCGTATTAGATACGCAGTATTTT	CASSVLDTQYF
-	TRBD1	TRBV7-9	TRBJ1-1	TGTGCCAGCAGCCGAAATGACAGGGGTTGGACTGAAGCTTTCTTT	CASSRNDRGWTEAFF
-	TRBD1	TRBV14	TRBJ1-2	TGTGCCAGCAGCCAGGTTACAGGGGGTGCATATGGCTACACCTTC	CASSQVTGGAYGYTF
-	-	TRBV5-1	TRBJ1-4	TGCGCCAGCATGATCTCCGGGACCTCTGAAAAACTGTTTTTT	CASMISGTSEKLFF
-	-	TRBV5-8	TRBJ1-1	TGTGCCAGCACTCTACGGGTGGGGGCGCCGAACACTGAAGCTTTCTTT	CASTLRVGAPNTEAFF
-	-	TRBV5-1	TRBJ1-1	TGCGCCAGCAGCTTGGCCAATCAGGGTTACACTGAAGCTTTCTTT	CASSLANQGYTEAFF
-	-	TRBV18	TRBJ2-1	TGTGCCAGCTCACCACCGGAAGGTTACCGTTACAATGAGCAGTTCTTC	CASSPPEGYRYNEQFF
-	-	TRBV3-1/TRBV3-2	TRBJ2-6	TGTGCCAGCAGGAAGGGGACAGGGGCCAACGTCCTGACTTTC	CASRKGTGANVLTF
once	-	TRBV12-5	TRBJ2-5	TGTGCTAGTGGTTTGGTAGGGGGGGGGAACCAGTACTTC	CASGLVGGGNQYF
-	-	TRBV27	TRBJ2-7	TGTGCCAGCAACCTGGGCAGGGGGGGGGCGCAGTACTTC	CASNLGRGGAQYF
-	TRBD2	TRBV6-5	TRBJ2-7	TGTGCCAGCAGTTACTCGGCGGGGGGCCCCTACGAGCAGTACTTC	CASSYSAGGPYEQYF
once	-	TRBV7-6	TRBJ2-6	TGTGCCAGCAGCTTGGCGTCTGGGGCCAACGTCCTGACTTTC	CASSLASGANVLTF
-	-	TRBV19	TRBJ1-1	TGTGCCAGTAGTACCGCCGACAGCTCGAACACTGAAGCTTTCTTT	CASSTADSSNTEAFF
few	TRBD1	TRBV19	TRBJ1-4	TGTGCCAGTAGCTTCGGGGACAGCCCTAATGAAAAACTGTTTTTT	CASSFGDSPNEKLFF
-	-	TRBV10-2	TRBJ1-1	TGCGCCAGCAGTCCCCAGGGCCCTGAAGCTTTCTTT	CASSPQGPEAFF
-	TRBD2	TRBV28	TRBJ2-4	TGTGCCAGCAGTTCGGGAGGGGCGAACATTCAGTACTTC	CASSSGGANIQYF
-	TRBD1	TRBV28	TRBJ2-7	TGTGCCAGCAGTTCACCTCGACAGGGGGCATACGAGCAGTACTTC	CASSSPRQGAYEQYF
few	TRBD2	TRBV18	TRBJ2-5	TGTGCCAGCTCACCACCGGGACTAGCGTTAGAGACCCAGTACTTC	CASSPPGLALETQYF